The 28 T cell receptor beta chains reported below all come from one sample, sequenced in a study of T cell responses to AZD1222 COVID-19 vaccine. This table comes from immunoSEQ multiplex PCR, and its TCRdb copy is limited to in-frame clones, with some not included. The data contain around 100,000 clones, 90% of them singletons. The source material was peripheral blood, sampled on day 0 of AZD1222 vaccination. These receptors came from an adult in good health.

The chain couples TRBV4-1 to TRBJ2-1; 12 bases line up with TRBD2. The CDR3 length is 14 residues. J gave up 8 bases and V 6 bases, and 5 bases lay outside the gene matches. Germline CDR1 reads MGHRA; CDR2 reads YSYEKL. CDR3 coding DNA: TGCGCCAGCAGACTAGCGGGGGGAAAAGATGAGCAGTTCTTC. Translation gives CASRLAGGKDEQFF.

The CDR3 sequence is CASSRGTGGLSNEQFF. The CDR3 coding sequence is TGTGCCAGCAGCAGGGGGACAGGGGGTTTATCCAATGAGCAGTTCTTC. This chain links TRBV3-1 (or the pseudogene TRBV3-2) with TRBJ2-1, with TRBD1 matching over 11 bases. The germline gives CDR1 LGHDT, CDR2 YNNKEL (reference sequence). This CDR3 contains 16 residues. V trimming: 5 bases; J trimming: 6 bases; junction bases outside the gene matches: 9.

V and J are TRBV27 and TRBJ2-7, with 7 bases matching TRBD1. The CDR3 is 15 residues long. Trimming took 7 bases from V and 2 from J; bases not matched to a gene: 11. Germline V gene data show CDR1 as MNHEY and CDR2 as SMNVEV (reference sequence). The CDR3 DNA is TGTGCCAGCACCCACGACAGGGCCCTTGCCTACGAGCAGTACTTC. Encoded protein: CASTHDRALAYEQYF.

This chain connects TRBV11-2 to TRBJ2-1; TRBD1 matches 8 bases. There are 13 residues in the CDR3. Germline V gene sequence: CDR1 SGHAT, CDR2 FQNNGV. J was trimmed by 9 bases and V by 5 bases; bases with no gene match: 6. This chain's CDR3 is CASSPDRAGEQFF. For the CDR3, the DNA is TGTGCCAGCAGCCCGGACAGGGCGGGTGAGCAGTTCTTC.

The genes are TRBV6-1 and TRBJ2-2; D gene ambiguous. The germline V gene has CDR1 MNHNS and CDR2 SASEGT. This CDR3 contains 14 residues. Trimming left V 3 bases short and J 4 bases short, with 9 bases between. The CDR3 reads CASSEQGATGELFF. The CDR3 DNA sequence: TGTGCCAGCAGTGAGCAAGGAGCCACCGGGGAGCTGTTTTTT.

V is TRBV19 and J is TRBJ1-1; 7 bases align to TRBD1. V shed 3 bases, J shed 4 bases, and the junction held 5 bases outside the gene matches. Germline V gene lookup returns CDR1 LNHDA and CDR2 SQIVND (reference sequence). This CDR3 comprises 14 residues. CDR3 protein: CASSIRAGGTEAFF. CDR3 in DNA: TGTGCCAGTAGTATTCGGGCAGGGGGCACTGAAGCTTTCTTT.

The chain links TRBV10-3 to TRBJ2-3, with D perhaps TRBD1 (5 bases). The CDR3 extends over 12 amino acids. V was pared by 6 bases and J by 5 bases, with 9 bases between. Germline V gene lookup returns CDR1 ENHRY and CDR2 SYGVKD. DNA of the CDR3: TGTGCCATCAGCTCTCAGGGAGATACGCAGTATTTT. This codes for CAISSQGDTQYF.

The gene calls are TRBV7-9 and TRBJ2-1; D gene ambiguous. Per germline, CDR1 SEHNR and CDR2 FQNEAQ (reference sequence). The CDR3 length is 15 residues. V lost 3 bases and J lost 0, with 9 bases in between. DNA for the CDR3: TGTGCCAGCAGCTTGATTCCCAGCTCCTACAATGAGCAGTTCTTC. Translation: CASSLIPSSYNEQFF.

V gene TRBV6-2 or TRBV6-3 combines with J gene TRBJ2-7; 8 bases line up with TRBD2. Germline V CDR1 and CDR2: MNHEY, SVGEGT. The CDR3 is 15 amino acids. V was pared by 2 bases and J by 2 bases, with 5 bases of the junction left unmatched. CDR3 nucleotide sequence: TGTGCCAGCAGTTACGCCAATAGCGGGGCCTACGAGCAGTACTTC. Its protein product is CASSYANSGAYEQYF.

CDR3 in amino acids: CATSPAIQGANQPQHF. CDR3 nucleotide sequence: TGTGCCACCTCCCCGGCAATACAGGGGGCTAATCAGCCCCAGCATTTT. The chain carries TRBV27 and TRBJ1-5, with 9 bases aligning to TRBD1. The length of the CDR3 is 16 residues. J lost 4 bases, V lost 10 bases, and 14 bases had no gene match. Per germline, CDR1 MNHEY and CDR2 SMNVEV (reference sequence).

The chain has TRBV11-2 and TRBJ1-1; D unclear. V was pared by 7 bases and J by 0 bases, with 6 bases between. The CDR3 consists of 12 residues. In germline, CDR1 is SGHAT, CDR2 FQNNGV. As DNA, the CDR3 is TGTGCCAGCAATTGGATGAACACTGAAGCTTTCTTT. Its protein is CASNWMNTEAFF.

V usage is TRBV30 and J usage is TRBJ2-3; D may be TRBD2 (5 bases). Trimming removed 6 bases at V and 1 base at J, with 11 bases between. This CDR3 is built from 13 residues. Germline V lookup: CDR1 GTSNPN, CDR2 SVGIG (reference sequence). This CDR3 reads CACTGVRTDTQYF. The CDR3 DNA is TGTGCCTGTACCGGGGTTCGCACAGATACGCAGTATTTT.

The DNA of the CDR3 is TGTGCCAGCAGCGCCTGGGACAGCGAGAATGAAAAACTGTTTTTT. This gives the protein CASSAWDSENEKLFF. The gene calls are TRBV9 and TRBJ1-4, with 7 nucleotides matching TRBD1. The trim removed 3 bases at V and 5 bases at J, leaving 7 bases unmatched. Per germline, CDR1 SGDLS and CDR2 YYNGEE. The CDR3 contains 15 residues.

The chain is built from TRBV7-9 and TRBJ2-1, with TRBD1 matching over 7 bases. V lost 5 bases to trimming and J lost 2 bases; unmatched junction nucleotides: 12. Germline values: CDR1 SEHNR, CDR2 FQNEAQ (reference sequence). This CDR3 has 17 amino acids. DNA of the CDR3: TGTGCCAGCAGCCCAACTACCCGGGACAGCCCCTACAATGAGCAGTTCTTC. Its protein product is CASSPTTRDSPYNEQFF.

The V gene is TRBV4-2, the J gene TRBJ1-6; possibly TRBD1 for D (6 bases). The CDR3 is 14 amino acids. V lost 1 base to trimming and J lost 10 bases, with 11 bases between them. The germline V gene encodes CDR1 LGHNA and CDR2 YNFKEQ. This chain's CDR3 is CASSQVGGESPLHF. DNA for the CDR3: TGTGCCAGCAGCCAAGTAGGGGGAGAATCACCCCTCCACTTT.

The chain couples TRBV5-1 to TRBJ2-7; 7 bases are shared with TRBD2. CDR3 length: 14 residues. V was pared by 2 bases and J by 5 bases, with 7 bases of the junction left unmatched. In germline, CDR1 is SGHRS, CDR2 YFSETQ. CDR3 residues: CASSLGRASHEQYF. In DNA, the CDR3 is TGCGCCAGCAGCTTAGGGAGGGCCTCTCACGAGCAGTACTTC.

The rearrangement uses TRBV5-8 and TRBJ1-1; maybe TRBD1 (6 bases). V lost 1 base and J 10 bases, leaving 11 bases between the germline ends. In germline, CDR1 is SGHTS, CDR2 YDEGEE. The CDR3 extends over 12 amino acids. As DNA, the CDR3 is TGTGCCAGCAGCTTGTTGGGGGGCGTAGCTTTCTTT. It is translated as CASSLLGGVAFF.

The chain carries TRBV4-1 and TRBJ2-7, with TRBD1 as a possible D gene (6 bases). The V end lost 5 bases, the J end lost 1 base, and 15 bases lay between the germline ends. Germline assignment: CDR1 MGHRA and CDR2 YSYEKL. CDR3 length equals 15 residues. For the CDR3, the DNA is TGCGCCAGCAGCATCCACCGGGACACTTCCTACGAGCAGTACTTC. It yields the protein CASSIHRDTSYEQYF.

The rearrangement links TRBV3-1 (or the pseudogene TRBV3-2) to TRBJ1-3, with D uncertain. V shed 3 bases and J shed 3 bases, with 15 bases lying between them. Germline loops: CDR1 LGHDT, CDR2 YNNKEL (reference sequence). This CDR3 contains 16 residues. The DNA of the CDR3 is TGTGCCAGCAGCCAGGGCGGGAGCGGAGGTGGAAACACCATATATTTT. It translates to CASSQGGSGGGNTIYF.

The chain uses TRBV28 and TRBJ1-2; TRBD1 matches 8 bases. Germline V gene lookup returns CDR1 MDHEN and CDR2 SYDVKM. This CDR3 has 14 residues. V lost 6 bases, J lost 4 bases, and 7 bases stayed unmatched. The CDR3 loop is CASRTGTGVYGYTF. The CDR3, as DNA: TGTGCCAGCAGAACCGGGACAGGAGTCTATGGCTACACCTTC.

The chain carries TRBV6-6 and TRBJ2-1; 12 bases map to TRBD1. The CDR3 sequence is 15 residues long. Germline assignment: CDR1 MNHNY and CDR2 SVGAGI (reference sequence). Unmatched junction bases numbered 4, after V lost 2 bases and J lost 8 bases. The CDR3 protein is CASSYGTGGAYEQFF. The CDR3, as DNA: TGTGCCAGCAGTTACGGGACAGGGGGCGCCTATGAGCAGTTCTTC.

In its sample, this clone was seen once. The rearrangement links TRBV10-3 to TRBJ1-5; TRBD1 is a possible D gene (6 bases). V dropped 3 bases and J dropped 2 bases, with 8 bases sitting between them. The CDR3 is made up of 14 amino acids. CDR1 and CDR2 from the germline V gene are ENHRY and SYGVKD. As DNA, the CDR3 is TGTGCCATCAGTGACAGGGGACGCAATCAGCCCCAGCATTTT. Encoded protein: CAISDRGRNQPQHF.

The rearrangement uses TRBV5-1 and TRBJ1-2, with D maybe TRBD1 (5 bases). Trimming pared 2 bases from V and 8 bases from J, leaving 10 bases between. This CDR3 has 12 residues. CDR1 and CDR2 (germline): SGHRS, YFSETQ. The CDR3 nucleotides are TGCGCCAGCAGCTTAGGGGCCTTGGGCTACACCTTC. Residues: CASSLGALGYTF.

This clone was seen a few times. The rearrangement uses TRBV27 and TRBJ2-7; no clear D. The CDR3 runs 18 residues. Germline V gene lookup returns CDR1 MNHEY and CDR2 SMNVEV (reference sequence). V gave up 6 bases and J gave up 0 bases, with 24 bases separating them. The CDR3 DNA reads TGTGCCAGCAGACTCCTTGCGTTGGGTGGGGTAAGCTCCTACGAGCAGTACTTC. Its protein product is CASRLLALGGVSSYEQYF.

The genes are TRBV11-2 and TRBJ1-1; D unresolved. The germline gives CDR1 SGHAT, CDR2 FQNNGV. Trimming removed 3 bases from V and 3 bases from J, with 20 bases in between. The CDR3 runs 17 residues. CDR3 sequence reads: CASSFGPIPAWDTEAFF. DNA for the CDR3: TGTGCCAGCAGCTTTGGACCGATCCCCGCCTGGGACACTGAAGCTTTCTTT.

Concerning this clone itself: Germline is not matched at one junction end, which may reflect a read error. V and J are TRBV12-3 or TRBV12-4 and TRBJ1-1; TRBD1 might be the D (6 bases). CDR3 length: 10 residues. CDR3 amino acids: CASRLRDTLF. The CDR3 nucleotides read TGTGCCAGCAGACTACGGGACACCCTTTTT.

Notes on this clone: At one boundary the junction diverges from the germline segment, which might be a read error. The V gene is TRBV5-6, the J gene TRBJ1-3, with D perhaps TRBD1 (5 bases). The CDR3 runs to 17 residues. Germline V lookup: CDR1 SGHDT, CDR2 YYEEEE. CDR3 sequence (DNA): TGTGCCAGCAGCGAGACCGGGACCCAATCGTCTGAAAACACCATATATTTT. Protein product: CASSETGTQSSENTIYF.

V gene TRBV27 combines with J gene TRBJ2-7; the D gene could be TRBD1 or TRBD2 (5 bases each). Per germline, CDR1 MNHEY and CDR2 SMNVEV (reference sequence). The V gene lost 6 bases and the J gene lost 6 bases, with 24 bases spanning the gap. This CDR3 spans 16 amino acids. CDR3: CASRWLGRGRQGEQYF. The CDR3 DNA reads TGTGCCAGCAGATGGTTAGGTAGGGGACGTCAAGGCGAGCAGTACTTC.